The TCR beta chain described here comes from a study of cytomegalovirus exposure and HLA in healthy donors. In its sample, this clone was seen a few times. V lost 4 bases and J lost 1; bases outside the gene matches: 8. The CDR3 has 15 amino acids. Germline lookup yields CDR1 SGHRS and CDR2 YFSETQ. PCR employed 60 Vbeta and 13 Jbeta primers. Produced via immunoSEQ multiplex PCR; TCRdb's table is partial and in-frame only. In the table there are fewer than 200,000 clones, 76% of which are singletons. The receptor was derived from a female donor in good health and CMV-seronegative. V is TRBV5-1 and J is TRBJ2-7; TRBD1 agrees at 7 bases. Sequenced material: PBMCs. The CDR3 here is CASSLDGQASYEQYF. The CDR3 nucleotides read TGCGCCAGCAGCCTCGATGGACAGGCATCCTACGAGCAGTACTTC.